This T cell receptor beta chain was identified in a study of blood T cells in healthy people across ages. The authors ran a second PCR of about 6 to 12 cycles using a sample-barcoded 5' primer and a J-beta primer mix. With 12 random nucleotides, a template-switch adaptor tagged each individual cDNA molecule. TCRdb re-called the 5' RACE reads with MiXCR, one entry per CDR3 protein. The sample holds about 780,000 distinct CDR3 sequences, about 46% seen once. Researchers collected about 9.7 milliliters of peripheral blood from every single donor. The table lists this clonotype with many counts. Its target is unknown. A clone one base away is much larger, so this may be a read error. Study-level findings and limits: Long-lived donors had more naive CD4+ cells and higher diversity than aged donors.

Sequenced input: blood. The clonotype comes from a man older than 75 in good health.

The CDR3 DNA follows: TGTGCCAGCAGTGACGGACTAGTATCCTACAATGAGCAGTACTTC. It is translated as CASSDGLVSYNEQYF. The J gene is TRBJ2-7, the V gene TRBV6-4, with TRBD2 matching 7 bases. This CDR3 region has 15 residues. V shed 2 bases, J shed 7 bases, and the junction held 11 bases outside the gene matches. Germline loops: CDR1 MRHNA, CDR2 SNTAGT.